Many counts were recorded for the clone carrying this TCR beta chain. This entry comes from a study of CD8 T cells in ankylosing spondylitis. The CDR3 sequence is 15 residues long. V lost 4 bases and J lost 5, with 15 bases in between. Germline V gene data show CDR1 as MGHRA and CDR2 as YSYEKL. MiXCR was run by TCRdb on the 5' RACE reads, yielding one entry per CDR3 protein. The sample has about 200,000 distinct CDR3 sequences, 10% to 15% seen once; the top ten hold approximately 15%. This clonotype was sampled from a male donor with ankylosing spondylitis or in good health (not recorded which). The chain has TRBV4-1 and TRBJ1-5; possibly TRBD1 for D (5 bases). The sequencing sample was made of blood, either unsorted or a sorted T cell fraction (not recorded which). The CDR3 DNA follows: TGCGCCAGCAGCCGCGGAGGGGCCGTACATCAGCCCCAGCATTTT. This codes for CASSRGGAVHQPQHF.